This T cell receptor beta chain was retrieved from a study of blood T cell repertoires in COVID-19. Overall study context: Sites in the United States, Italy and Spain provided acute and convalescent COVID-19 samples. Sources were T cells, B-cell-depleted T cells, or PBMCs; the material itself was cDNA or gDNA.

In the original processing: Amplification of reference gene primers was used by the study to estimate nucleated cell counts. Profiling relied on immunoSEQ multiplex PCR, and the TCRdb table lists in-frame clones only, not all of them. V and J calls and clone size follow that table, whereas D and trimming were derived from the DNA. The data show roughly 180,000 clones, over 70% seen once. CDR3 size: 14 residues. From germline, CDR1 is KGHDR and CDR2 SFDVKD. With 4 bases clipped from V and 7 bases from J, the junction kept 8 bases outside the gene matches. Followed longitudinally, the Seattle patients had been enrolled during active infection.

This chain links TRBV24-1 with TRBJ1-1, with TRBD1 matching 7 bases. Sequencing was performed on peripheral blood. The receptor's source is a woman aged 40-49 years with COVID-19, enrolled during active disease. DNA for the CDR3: TGTGCCACCAGTGACAACCGGGACAGATTTGAAGCTTTCTTT. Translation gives CATSDNRDRFEAFF.